This T cell receptor (beta chain) was documented in a study of graft-versus-host responses after intestinal transplantation. Across the study: Anti-thymocyte globulin induction preceded 2 to 4 years of tacrolimus and steroid maintenance in all recipients.

With respect to this clone: Its antigen is unknown.

Measured with immunoSEQ multiplex PCR; TCRdb has only the in-frame clones, and not every one. The table shows about 96,000 clones, with 90% to 95% occurring only once. The V and J ends lost 0 bases and 8 bases, in that order; junction bases with no gene match: 5. Germline CDR1 and CDR2: SGHRS and YFSETQ. The CDR3 runs 15 residues. This receptor was taken from a human donor who received an intestinal transplant. This chain connects TRBV5-1 to TRBJ1-4, with 9 bases fitting TRBD1. This sample comprised unstimulated CD4+ T cells sorted from spleen or lymph node cells, obtained before intestinal transplant. CDR3 protein: CASSLDNRGQEKLFF. CDR3 coding DNA: TGCGCCAGCAGCTTGGATAACAGGGGGCAAGAAAAACTGTTTTTT.